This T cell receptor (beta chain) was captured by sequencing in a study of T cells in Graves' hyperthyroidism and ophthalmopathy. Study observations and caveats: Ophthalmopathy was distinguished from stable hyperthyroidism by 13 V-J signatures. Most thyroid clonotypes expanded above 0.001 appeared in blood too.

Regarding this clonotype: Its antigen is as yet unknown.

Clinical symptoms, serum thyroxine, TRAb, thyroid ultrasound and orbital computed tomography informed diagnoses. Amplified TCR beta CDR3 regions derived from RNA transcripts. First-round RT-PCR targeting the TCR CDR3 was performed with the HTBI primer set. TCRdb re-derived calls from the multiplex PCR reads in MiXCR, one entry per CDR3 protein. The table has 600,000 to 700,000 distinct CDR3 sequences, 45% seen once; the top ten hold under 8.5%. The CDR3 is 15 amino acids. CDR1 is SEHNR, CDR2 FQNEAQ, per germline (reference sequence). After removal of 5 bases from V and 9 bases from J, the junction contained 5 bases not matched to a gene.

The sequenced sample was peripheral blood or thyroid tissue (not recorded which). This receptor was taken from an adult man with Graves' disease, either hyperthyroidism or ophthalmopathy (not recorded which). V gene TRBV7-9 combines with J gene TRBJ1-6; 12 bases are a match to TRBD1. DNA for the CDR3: TGTGCCAGCAGCATCCCGGGACAGGGGGCTTCACCCCTCCACTTT. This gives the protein CASSIPGQGASPLHF.